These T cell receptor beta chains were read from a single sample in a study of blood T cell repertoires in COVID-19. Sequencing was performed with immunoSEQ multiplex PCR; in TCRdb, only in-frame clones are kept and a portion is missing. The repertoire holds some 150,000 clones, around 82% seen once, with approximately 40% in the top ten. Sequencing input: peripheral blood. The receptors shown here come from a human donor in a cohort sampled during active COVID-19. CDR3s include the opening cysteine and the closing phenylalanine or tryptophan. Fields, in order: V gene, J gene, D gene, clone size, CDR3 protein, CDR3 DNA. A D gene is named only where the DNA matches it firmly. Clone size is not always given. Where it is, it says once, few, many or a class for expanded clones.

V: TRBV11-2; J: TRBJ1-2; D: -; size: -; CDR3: CASSPLLVYGYTF; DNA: TGTGCCAGCAGCCCCCTCTTAGTCTATGGCTACACCTTC
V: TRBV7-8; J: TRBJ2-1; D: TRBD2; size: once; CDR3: CASSATGTIYNEQFF; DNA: TGTGCCAGCAGCGCGACCGGGACTATCTACAATGAGCAGTTCTTC
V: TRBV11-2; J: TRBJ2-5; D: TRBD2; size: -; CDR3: CASSLSLTSGEETQYF; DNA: TGTGCCAGCAGCTTATCCTTGACTAGCGGGGAAGAGACCCAGTACTTC
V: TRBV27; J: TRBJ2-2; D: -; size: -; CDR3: CASSLFRVFGTGELFF; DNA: TGTGCCAGCAGTTTATTTCGGGTCTTCGGTACCGGGGAGCTGTTTTTT
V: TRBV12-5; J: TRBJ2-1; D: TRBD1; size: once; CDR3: CASGLGERGPYNEQFF; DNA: TGTGCTAGTGGTTTGGGGGAGAGGGGGCCTTACAATGAGCAGTTCTTC
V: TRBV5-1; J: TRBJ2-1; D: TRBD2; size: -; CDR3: CASSLDLAGGPNEQFF; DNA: TGCGCCAGCAGCTTGGATCTCGCGGGAGGGCCGAATGAGCAGTTCTTC
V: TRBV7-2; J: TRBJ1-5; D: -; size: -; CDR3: CASSLGGVWSNQPQHF; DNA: TGTGCCAGCAGCTTAGGGGGGGTTTGGAGCAATCAGCCCCAGCATTTT
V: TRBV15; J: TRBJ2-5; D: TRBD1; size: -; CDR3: CATSRDRGPQETQYF; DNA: TGTGCCACCAGCAGAGATAGGGGGCCTCAAGAGACCCAGTACTTC
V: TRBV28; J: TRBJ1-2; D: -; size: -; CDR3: CASSTSTGIYGYTF; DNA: -
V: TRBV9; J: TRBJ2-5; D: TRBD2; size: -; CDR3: CASSLRAGGQETQYF; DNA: TGTGCCAGCAGCCTCCGAGCGGGGGGGCAAGAGACCCAGTACTTC
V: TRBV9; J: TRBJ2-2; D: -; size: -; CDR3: CASTTTEAGNTGELFF; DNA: TGTGCCAGCACCACAACCGAGGCCGGGAACACCGGGGAGCTGTTTTTT
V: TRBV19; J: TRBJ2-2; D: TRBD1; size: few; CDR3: CASSIQGETGELFF; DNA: TGTGCCAGTAGTATACAGGGGGAGACCGGGGAGCTGTTTTTT
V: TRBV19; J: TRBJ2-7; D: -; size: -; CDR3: CASSAPGGTASYEQYF; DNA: TGTGCCAGTAGTGCCCCGGGGGGGACAGCTTCCTACGAGCAGTACTTC
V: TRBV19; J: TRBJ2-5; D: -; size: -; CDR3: CASSMRLQETQYF; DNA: TGTGCCAGTAGTATGAGGCTCCAAGAGACCCAGTACTTC
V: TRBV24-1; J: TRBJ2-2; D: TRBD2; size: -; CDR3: CATSVSGRDTGELFF; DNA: TGTGCCACCAGTGTTTCAGGGAGGGACACCGGGGAGCTGTTTTTT
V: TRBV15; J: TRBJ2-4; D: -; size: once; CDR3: CATSAGEGGLAKNIQYF; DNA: TGTGCCACCAGCGCCGGGGAGGGGGGCCTAGCCAAAAACATTCAGTACTTC
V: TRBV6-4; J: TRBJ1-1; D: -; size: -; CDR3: CASSQTGNTEAFF; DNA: TGTGCCAGCAGTCAAACAGGGAACACTGAAGCTTTCTTT
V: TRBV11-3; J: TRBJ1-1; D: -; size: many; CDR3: CASSRDNTEAFF; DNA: TGTGCCAGCAGCAGAGATAACACTGAAGCTTTCTTT
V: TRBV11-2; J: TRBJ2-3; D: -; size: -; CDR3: CASSPPKRGDTQYF; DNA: TGTGCCAGCAGCCCCCCCAAGCGTGGAGATACGCAGTATTTT
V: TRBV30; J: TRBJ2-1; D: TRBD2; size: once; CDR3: CAWSALLAAPSNEQFF; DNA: TGTGCCTGGAGTGCCTTACTAGCGGCCCCTTCTAATGAGCAGTTCTTC
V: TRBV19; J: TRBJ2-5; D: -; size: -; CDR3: CASSMGRTETQYF; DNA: TGTGCCAGTAGTATGGGGAGGACGGAGACCCAGTACTTC
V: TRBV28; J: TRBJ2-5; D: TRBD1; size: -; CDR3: CASSPSTGGRETQYF; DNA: TGTGCCAGCAGTCCCTCCACAGGGGGCCGCGAGACCCAGTACTTC
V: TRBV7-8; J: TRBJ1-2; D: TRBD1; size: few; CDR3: CASSLIPGGWWNGYTF; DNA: TGTGCCAGCAGCCTAATACCAGGGGGCTGGTGGAATGGCTACACCTTC
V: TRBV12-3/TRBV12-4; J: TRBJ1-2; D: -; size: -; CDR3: CASSFRRVYGYTF; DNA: TGTGCCAGCAGTTTCCGGCGGGTCTATGGCTACACCTTC
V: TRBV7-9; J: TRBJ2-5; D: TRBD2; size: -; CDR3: CASSPAGTIGETQYF; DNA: TGTGCCAGCAGCCCCGCCGGGACTATCGGAGAGACCCAGTACTTC
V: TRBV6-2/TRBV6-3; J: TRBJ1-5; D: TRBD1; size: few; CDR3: CASGLKQGFDQPQHF; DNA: TGTGCCAGCGGCCTGAAACAGGGGTTTGATCAGCCCCAGCATTTT
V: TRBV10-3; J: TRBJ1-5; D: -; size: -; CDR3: CAIRGGDSNQPQHF; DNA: TGTGCCATCAGGGGAGGGGATAGCAATCAGCCCCAGCATTTT
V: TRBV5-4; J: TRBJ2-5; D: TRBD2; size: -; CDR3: CASKRGLQETQYF; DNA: TGTGCCAGTAAGCGGGGACTCCAAGAGACCCAGTACTTC
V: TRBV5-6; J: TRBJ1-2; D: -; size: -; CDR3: CASSFPTASYGYTF; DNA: TGTGCCAGCAGCTTCCCAACCGCCAGCTATGGCTACACCTTC